These 3 T cell receptor beta chains originate from one sample sequenced in a study of blood T cell repertoires in COVID-19. Produced via immunoSEQ multiplex PCR; TCRdb's table is partial and in-frame only. The sample has some 360,000 clones, about 87% seen once. Sequenced sample: peripheral blood. The receptors here all came from a woman in her fifties or sixties with COVID-19, enrolled during active disease.

This chain connects TRBV7-8 to TRBJ2-5; D remains unclear. The V gene lost 1 base and the J gene lost 5 bases, with 5 bases spanning the gap. The CDR3 runs 12 residues. CDR1 SGHVS and CDR2 FQNEAQ come from the germline V gene. CDR3 DNA: TGTGCCAGCAGCTTAGTCGGGGAGACCCAGTACTTC. It is translated as CASSLVGETQYF.

The V call is TRBV7-2, the J call TRBJ1-1; no clear D. Germline CDR1 reads SGHTA; CDR2 reads FQGNSA. Trimming pared 0 bases from V and 0 bases from J, leaving 8 bases between. This CDR3 comprises 15 residues. The DNA of the CDR3 is TGTGCCAGCAGCTTAGCGGCCAGAATGAACACTGAAGCTTTCTTT. This translates into CASSLAARMNTEAFF.

The rearrangement uses TRBV4-2 and TRBJ1-3, with 8 nucleotides matching TRBD1. Germline trimming cut 4 bases from V and 0 bases from J; bases unmatched to any gene: 5. Germline V CDR1 and CDR2: LGHNA, YNFKEQ. The CDR3 loop spans 16 amino acids. CDR3 DNA sequence: TGTGCCAGCAGCCCGGGACAGGCCTCCTCTGGAAACACCATATATTTT. This sequence encodes CASSPGQASSGNTIYF.